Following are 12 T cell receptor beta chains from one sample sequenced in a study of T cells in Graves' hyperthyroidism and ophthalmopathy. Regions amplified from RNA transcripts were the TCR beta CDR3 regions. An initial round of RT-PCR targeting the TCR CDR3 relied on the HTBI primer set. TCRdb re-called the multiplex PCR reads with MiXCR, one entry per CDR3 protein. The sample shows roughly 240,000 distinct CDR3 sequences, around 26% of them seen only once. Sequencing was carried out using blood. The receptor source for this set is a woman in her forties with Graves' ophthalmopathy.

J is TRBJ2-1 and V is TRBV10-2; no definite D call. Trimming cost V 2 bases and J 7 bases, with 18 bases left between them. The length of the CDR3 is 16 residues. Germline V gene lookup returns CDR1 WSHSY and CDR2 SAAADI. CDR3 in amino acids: CASSERNRATGNEQFF. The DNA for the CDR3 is TGCGCCAGCAGTGAGAGGAATCGGGCCACCGGTAATGAGCAGTTCTTC.

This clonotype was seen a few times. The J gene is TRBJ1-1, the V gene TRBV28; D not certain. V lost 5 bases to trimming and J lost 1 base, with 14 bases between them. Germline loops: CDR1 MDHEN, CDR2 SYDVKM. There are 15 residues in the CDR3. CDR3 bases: TGTGCCAGCAGTGCACGTAACGTCAAGAACACTGAAGCTTTCTTT. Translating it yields CASSARNVKNTEAFF.

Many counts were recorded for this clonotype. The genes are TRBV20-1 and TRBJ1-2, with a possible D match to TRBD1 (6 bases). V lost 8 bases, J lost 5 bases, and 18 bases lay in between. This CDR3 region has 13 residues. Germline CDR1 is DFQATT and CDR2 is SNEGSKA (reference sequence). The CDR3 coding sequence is TGCAGTACATTTGGACAGACCGTTTATGGCTACACCTTC. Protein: CSTFGQTVYGYTF.

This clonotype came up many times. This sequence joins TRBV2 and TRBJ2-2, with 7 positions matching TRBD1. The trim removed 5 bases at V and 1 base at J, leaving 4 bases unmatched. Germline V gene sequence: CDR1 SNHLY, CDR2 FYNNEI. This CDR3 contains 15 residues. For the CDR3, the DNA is TGTGCCAGCAGTCGGACAGGCGTGAACACCGGGGAGCTGTTTTTT. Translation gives CASSRTGVNTGELFF.

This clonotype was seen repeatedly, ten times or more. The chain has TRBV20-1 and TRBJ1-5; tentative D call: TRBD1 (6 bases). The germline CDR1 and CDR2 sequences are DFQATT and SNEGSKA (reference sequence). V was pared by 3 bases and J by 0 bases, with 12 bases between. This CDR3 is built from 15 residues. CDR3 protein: CSARDGQYSNQPQHF. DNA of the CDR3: TGCAGTGCTAGGGACGGACAGTATAGCAATCAGCCCCAGCATTTT.

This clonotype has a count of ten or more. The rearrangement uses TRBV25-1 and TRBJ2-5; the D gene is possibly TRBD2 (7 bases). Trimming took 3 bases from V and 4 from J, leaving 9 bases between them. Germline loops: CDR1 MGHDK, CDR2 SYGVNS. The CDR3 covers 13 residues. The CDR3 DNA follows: TGTGCCAGCAGTGAGGGGGGGCGAGAGACCCAGTACTTC. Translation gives CASSEGGRETQYF. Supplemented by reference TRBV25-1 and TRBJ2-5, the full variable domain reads EADIYQTPRYLVIGTGKKITLECSQTMGHDKMYWYQQDPGMELHLIHYSYGVNSTEKGDLSSESTVSRIRTEHFPLTLESARPSHTSQYLCASSEGGRETQYFGPGTRLLVL.

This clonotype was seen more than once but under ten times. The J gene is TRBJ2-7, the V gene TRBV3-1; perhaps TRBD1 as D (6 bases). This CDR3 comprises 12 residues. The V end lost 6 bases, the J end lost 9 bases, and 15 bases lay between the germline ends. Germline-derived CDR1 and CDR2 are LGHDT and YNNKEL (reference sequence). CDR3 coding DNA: TGTGCCAGCAGGGACCAGGGGTCCAGGCAGTACTTC. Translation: CASRDQGSRQYF.

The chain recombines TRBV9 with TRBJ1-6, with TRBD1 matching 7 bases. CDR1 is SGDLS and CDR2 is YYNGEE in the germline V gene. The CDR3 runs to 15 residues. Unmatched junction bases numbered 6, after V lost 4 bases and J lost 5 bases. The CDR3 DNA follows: TGTGCCAGCAGCCCCTTGGGGACAGATAATTCACCCCTCCACTTT. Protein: CASSPLGTDNSPLHF.

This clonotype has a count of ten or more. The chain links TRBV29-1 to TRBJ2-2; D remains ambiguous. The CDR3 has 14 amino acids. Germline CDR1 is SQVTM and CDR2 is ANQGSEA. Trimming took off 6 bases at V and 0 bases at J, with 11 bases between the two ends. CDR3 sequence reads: CSVQITSNTGELFF. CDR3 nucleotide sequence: TGCAGCGTCCAAATTACGTCGAACACCGGGGAGCTGTTTTTT.

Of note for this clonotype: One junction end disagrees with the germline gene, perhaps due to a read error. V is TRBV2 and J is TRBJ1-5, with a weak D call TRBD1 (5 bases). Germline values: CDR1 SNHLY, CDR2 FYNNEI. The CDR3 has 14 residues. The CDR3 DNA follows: TGTGCCAGCTGTGAGGGGACGCCCAATCAGCCCCAGCATTTT. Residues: CASCEGTPNQPQHF.

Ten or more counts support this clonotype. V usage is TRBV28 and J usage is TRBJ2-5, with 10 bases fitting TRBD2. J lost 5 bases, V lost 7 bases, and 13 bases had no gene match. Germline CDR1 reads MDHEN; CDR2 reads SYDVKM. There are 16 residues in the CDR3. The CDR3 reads CASTLRTSGGGETQYF. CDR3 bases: TGTGCCAGCACCCTCCGGACTAGCGGAGGTGGGGAGACCCAGTACTTC.

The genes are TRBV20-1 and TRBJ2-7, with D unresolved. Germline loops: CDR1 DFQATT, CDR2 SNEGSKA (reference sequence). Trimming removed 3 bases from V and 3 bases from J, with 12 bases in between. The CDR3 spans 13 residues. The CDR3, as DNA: TGCAGTGCTAGTCCCGACCTAGGCTACGAGCAGTACTTC. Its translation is CSASPDLGYEQYF.